This T cell receptor (beta chain) was captured by sequencing in a study of shared clonotypes between healthy human individuals. Study-level information: CD8 memory received one plate per donor, CD8 naive two, CD4 memory three and CD4 naive three.

Trimming took 7 bases from V and 2 from J; bases not matched to a gene: 8. The CDR3 runs to 14 residues. The V gene's germline CDR1 is SGHAT and CDR2 FQNNGV. Cells designated naive CD8 were CD45RO-negative and were positively selected for CCR7, with terminally differentiated effector memory CD45RA+ cells excluded. The protocol was immunoSEQ multiplex PCR, while the TCRdb copy is restricted to in-frame clones and leaves out a portion. The sample has hundreds of thousands of clones; 90% to 95% are singletons. The sequenced sample consisted of naive CD8+ T cells sorted from blood. The rearrangement uses TRBV11-2 and TRBJ2-7; 7 nucleotides line up with TRBD1. The source is a young man in good health. The CDR3 sequence: CASNPPGTAYEQYF. The CDR3 DNA sequence: TGTGCCAGCAACCCCCCGGGGACAGCCTACGAGCAGTACTTC.